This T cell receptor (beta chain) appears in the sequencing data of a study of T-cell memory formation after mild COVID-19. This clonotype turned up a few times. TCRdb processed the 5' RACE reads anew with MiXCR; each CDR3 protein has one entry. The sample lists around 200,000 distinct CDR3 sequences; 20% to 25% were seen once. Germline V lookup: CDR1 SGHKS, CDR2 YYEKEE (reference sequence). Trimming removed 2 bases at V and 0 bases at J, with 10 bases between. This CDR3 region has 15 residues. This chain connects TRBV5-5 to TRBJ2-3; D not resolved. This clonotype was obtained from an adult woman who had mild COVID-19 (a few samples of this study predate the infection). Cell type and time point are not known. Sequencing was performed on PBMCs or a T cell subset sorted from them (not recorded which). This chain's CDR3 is CASSFQLPSTDTQYF. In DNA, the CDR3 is TGTGCCAGCAGCTTCCAATTACCGAGCACAGATACGCAGTATTTT.